This TCR beta chain was recorded in a study of blood T cell repertoires in COVID-19. Study-level information: COVID-19 samples, acute and convalescent, were from the United States, Italy and Spain. PBMCs, B-cell-depleted T cells, or T cells were the source of the cDNA or gDNA that made up the material.

Sequencing used immunoSEQ multiplex PCR; TCRdb keeps in-frame clones, though not all of them. This table holds 99,000 or so clones, about 89% found once. V was cut by 0 bases and J by 4 bases, with 10 bases left in between. Per germline, CDR1 SGHNT and CDR2 YYREEE (reference sequence). The CDR3 spans 14 residues. This receptor was taken from a human donor in a cohort sampled during active COVID-19. The chain recombines TRBV5-4 with TRBJ2-5, with D possibly TRBD1 on 5 matching bases. Sequencing used peripheral blood. This CDR3 is CASSLEGRVETQYF. The CDR3 DNA follows: TGTGCCAGCAGCTTGGAGGGCAGGGTAGAGACCCAGTACTTC.